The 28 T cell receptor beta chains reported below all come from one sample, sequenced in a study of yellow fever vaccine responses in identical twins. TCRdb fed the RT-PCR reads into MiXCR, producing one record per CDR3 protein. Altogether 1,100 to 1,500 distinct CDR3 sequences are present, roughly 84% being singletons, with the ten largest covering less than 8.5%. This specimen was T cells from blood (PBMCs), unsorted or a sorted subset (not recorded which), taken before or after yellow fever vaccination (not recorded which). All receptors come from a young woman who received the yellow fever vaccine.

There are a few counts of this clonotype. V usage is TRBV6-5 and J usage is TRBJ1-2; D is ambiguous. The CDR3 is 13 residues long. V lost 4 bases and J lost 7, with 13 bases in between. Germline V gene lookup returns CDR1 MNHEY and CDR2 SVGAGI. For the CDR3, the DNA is TGTGCCAGCAGTTCCCCGGACCGTGTTGGCTACACCTTC. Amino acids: CASSSPDRVGYTF.

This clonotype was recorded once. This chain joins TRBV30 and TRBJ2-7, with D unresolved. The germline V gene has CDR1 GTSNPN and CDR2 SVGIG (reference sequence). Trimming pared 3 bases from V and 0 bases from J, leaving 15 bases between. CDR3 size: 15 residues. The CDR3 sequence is CAWRASYRSSYEQYF. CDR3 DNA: TGTGCCTGGAGGGCCTCTTATCGGAGCTCCTACGAGCAGTACTTC.

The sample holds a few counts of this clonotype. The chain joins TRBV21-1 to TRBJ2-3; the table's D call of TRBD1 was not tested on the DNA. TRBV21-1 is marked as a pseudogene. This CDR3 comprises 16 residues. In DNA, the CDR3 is TGTGCCAGCAGCAAAAGTAAGGACAGGGAGGGAGATACGCAGTATTTT. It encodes CASSKSKDREGDTQYF.

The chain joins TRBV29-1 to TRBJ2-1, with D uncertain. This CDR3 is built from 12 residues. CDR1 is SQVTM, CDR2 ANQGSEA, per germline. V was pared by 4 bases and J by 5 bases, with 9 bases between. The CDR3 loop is CSVVLADNEQFF. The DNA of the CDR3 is TGCAGCGTTGTTTTGGCGGACAATGAGCAGTTCTTC.

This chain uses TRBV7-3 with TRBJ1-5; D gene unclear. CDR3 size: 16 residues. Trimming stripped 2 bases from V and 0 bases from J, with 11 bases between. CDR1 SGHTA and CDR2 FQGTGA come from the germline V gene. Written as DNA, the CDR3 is TGTGCCAGCAGCTTATCGTTTGGGAATAGCAATCAGCCCCAGCATTTT. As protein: CASSLSFGNSNQPQHF. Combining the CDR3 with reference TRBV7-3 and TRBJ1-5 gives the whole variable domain GAGVSQTPSNKVTEKGKYVELRCDPISGHTALYWYRQSLGQGPEFLIYFQGTGAADDSGLPNDRFFAVRPEGSVSTLKIQRTERGDSAVYLCASSLSFGNSNQPQHFGDGTRLSIL.

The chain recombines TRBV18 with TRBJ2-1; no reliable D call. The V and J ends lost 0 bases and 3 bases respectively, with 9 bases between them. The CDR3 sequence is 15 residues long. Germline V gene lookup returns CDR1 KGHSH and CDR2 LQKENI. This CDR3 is CASSPPAVNYNEQFF. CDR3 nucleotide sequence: TGTGCCAGCTCACCACCGGCGGTTAACTACAATGAGCAGTTCTTC.

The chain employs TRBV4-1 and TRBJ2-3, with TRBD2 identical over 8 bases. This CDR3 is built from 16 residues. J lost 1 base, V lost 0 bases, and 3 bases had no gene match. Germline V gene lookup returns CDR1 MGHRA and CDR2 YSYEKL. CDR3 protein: CASSQDRRGGTDTQYF. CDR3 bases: TGCGCCAGCAGCCAAGATCGGCGGGGGGGCACAGATACGCAGTATTTT.

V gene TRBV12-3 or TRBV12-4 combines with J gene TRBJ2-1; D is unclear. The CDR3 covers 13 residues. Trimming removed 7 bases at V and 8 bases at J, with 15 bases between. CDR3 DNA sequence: TGTGCCAGCAACCACCTAGAGATCGATGAGCAGTTCTTC. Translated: CASNHLEIDEQFF.

The CDR3 nucleotides read TGTGCCACCAGCAGGGGGACTGAAGCTTTCTTT. Translation gives CATSRGTEAFF. The J gene is TRBJ1-1, the V gene TRBV15; no reliable D call. Trimming left V 3 bases short and J 5 bases short, with 4 bases between. The germline V gene has CDR1 LNHNV and CDR2 YYDKDF (reference sequence). The CDR3 has 11 residues.

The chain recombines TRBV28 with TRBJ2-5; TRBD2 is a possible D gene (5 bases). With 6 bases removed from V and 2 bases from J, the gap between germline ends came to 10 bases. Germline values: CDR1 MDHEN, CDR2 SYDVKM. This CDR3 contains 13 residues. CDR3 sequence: CASSGGGQETQYF. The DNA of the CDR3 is TGTGCCAGCAGCGGAGGCGGGCAAGAGACCCAGTACTTC.

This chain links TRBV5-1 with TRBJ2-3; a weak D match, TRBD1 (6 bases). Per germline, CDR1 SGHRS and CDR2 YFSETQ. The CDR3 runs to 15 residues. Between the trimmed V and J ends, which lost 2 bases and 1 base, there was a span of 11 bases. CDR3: CASSFLPGGTDTQYF. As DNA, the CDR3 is TGCGCCAGCAGCTTTCTTCCAGGGGGCACAGATACGCAGTATTTT.

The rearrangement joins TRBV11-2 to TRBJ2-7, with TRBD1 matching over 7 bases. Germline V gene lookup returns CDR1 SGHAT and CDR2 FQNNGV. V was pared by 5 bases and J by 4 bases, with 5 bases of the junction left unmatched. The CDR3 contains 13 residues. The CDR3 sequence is CASSPYRGYEQYF. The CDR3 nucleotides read TGTGCCAGCAGCCCATACAGGGGTTACGAGCAGTACTTC.

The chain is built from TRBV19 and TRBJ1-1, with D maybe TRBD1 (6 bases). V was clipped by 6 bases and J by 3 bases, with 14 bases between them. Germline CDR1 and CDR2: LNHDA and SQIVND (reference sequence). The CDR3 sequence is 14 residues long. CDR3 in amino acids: CASRLQGIYTEAFF. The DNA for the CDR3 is TGTGCCAGTAGGTTACAGGGAATCTACACTGAAGCTTTCTTT.

The CDR3 reads CASSLIRIRDTQYF. CDR3 DNA sequence: TGTGCCAGCAGCTTAATCCGTATCAGAGATACGCAGTATTTT. The chain recombines TRBV7-3 with TRBJ2-3; D unclear. Germline loops: CDR1 SGHTA, CDR2 FQGTGA. This CDR3 is 14 amino acids long. Trimming took 1 base from V and 5 from J, leaving 10 bases between them.

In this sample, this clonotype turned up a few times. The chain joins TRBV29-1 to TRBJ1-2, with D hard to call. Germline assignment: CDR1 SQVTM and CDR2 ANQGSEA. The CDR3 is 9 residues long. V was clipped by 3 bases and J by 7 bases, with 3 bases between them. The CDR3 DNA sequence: TGCAGCGTTGAGGGTGGCTACACCTTC. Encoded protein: CSVEGGYTF. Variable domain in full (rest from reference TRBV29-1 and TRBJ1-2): SAVISQKPSRDICQRGTSLTIQCQVDSQVTMMFWYRQQPGQSLTLIATANQGSEATYESGFVIDKFPISRPNLTFSTLTVSNMSPEDSSIYLCSVEGGYTFGSGTRLTVV.

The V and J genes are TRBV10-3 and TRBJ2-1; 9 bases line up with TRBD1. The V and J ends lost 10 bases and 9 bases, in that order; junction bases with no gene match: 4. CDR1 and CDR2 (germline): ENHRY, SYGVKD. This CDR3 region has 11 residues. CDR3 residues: CATGQGSEQFF. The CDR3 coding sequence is TGTGCCACCGGACAGGGGAGTGAGCAGTTCTTC.

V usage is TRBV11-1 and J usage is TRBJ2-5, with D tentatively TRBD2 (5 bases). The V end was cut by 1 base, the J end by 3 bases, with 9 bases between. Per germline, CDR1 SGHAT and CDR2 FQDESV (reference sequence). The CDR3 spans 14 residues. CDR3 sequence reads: CASSLGYGKETQYF. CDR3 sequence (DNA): TGTGCCAGCAGCTTAGGATACGGGAAAGAGACCCAGTACTTC.

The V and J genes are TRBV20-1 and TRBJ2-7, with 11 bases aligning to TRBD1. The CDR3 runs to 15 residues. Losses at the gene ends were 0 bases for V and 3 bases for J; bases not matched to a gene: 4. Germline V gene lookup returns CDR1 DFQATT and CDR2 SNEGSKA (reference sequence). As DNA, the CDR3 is TGCAGTGCTAGAGATTTTGGGACAGGGGGCTACGAGCAGTACTTC. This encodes CSARDFGTGGYEQYF.

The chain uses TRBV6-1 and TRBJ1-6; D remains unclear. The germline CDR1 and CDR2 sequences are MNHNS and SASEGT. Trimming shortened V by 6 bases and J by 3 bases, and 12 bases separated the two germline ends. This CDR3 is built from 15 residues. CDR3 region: CASSPDGIYNSPLHF. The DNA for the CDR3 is TGTGCCAGCAGCCCAGACGGAATCTATAATTCACCCCTCCACTTT.

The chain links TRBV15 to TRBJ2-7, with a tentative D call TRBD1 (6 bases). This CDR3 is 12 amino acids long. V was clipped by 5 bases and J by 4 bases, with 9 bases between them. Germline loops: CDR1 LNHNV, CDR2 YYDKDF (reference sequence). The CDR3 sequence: CATSGQSYEQYF. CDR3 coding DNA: TGTGCCACCAGCGGACAGAGTTACGAGCAGTACTTC.

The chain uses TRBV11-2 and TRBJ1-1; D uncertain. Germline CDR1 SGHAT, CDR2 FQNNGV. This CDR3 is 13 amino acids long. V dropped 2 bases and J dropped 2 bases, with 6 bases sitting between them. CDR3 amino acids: CASSLNRNTEAFF. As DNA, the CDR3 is TGTGCCAGCAGCTTAAATCGAAACACTGAAGCTTTCTTT.

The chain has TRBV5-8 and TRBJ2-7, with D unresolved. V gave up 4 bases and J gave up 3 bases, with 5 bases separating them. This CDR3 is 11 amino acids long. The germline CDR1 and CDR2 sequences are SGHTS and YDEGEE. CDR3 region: CASSPGYEQYF. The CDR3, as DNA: TGTGCCAGCAGCCCCGGCTACGAGCAGTACTTC.

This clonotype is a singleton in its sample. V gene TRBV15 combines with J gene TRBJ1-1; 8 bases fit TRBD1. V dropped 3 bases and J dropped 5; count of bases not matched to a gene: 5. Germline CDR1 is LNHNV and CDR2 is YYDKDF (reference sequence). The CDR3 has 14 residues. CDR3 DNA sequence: TGTGCCACCAGCAGCGGACAGGGTTCAACTGAAGCTTTCTTT. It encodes CATSSGQGSTEAFF.

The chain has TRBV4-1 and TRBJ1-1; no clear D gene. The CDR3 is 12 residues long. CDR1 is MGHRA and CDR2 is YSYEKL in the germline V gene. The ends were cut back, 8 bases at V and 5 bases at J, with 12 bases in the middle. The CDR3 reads CASAKGTTEAFF. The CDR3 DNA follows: TGCGCCAGCGCCAAGGGTACGACTGAAGCTTTCTTT.

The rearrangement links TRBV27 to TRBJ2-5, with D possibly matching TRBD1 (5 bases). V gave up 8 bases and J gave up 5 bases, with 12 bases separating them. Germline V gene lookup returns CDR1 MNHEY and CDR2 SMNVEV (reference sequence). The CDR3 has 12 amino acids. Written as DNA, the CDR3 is TGTGCCAGCGGAGACAGTCGGGAGACCCAGTACTTC. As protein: CASGDSRETQYF.

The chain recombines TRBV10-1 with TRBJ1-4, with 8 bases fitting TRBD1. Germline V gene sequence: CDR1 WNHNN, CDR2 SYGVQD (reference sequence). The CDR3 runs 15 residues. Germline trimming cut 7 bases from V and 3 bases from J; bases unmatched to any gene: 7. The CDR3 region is CASKAPGQANEKLFF. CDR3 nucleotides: TGCGCCAGCAAAGCGCCGGGACAGGCTAATGAAAAACTGTTTTTT.

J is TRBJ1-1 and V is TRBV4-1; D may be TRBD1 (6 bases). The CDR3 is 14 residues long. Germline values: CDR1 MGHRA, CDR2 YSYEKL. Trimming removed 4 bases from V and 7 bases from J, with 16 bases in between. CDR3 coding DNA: TGCGCCAGCAGCCCCCTCACAGGGACCCTTGAAGCTTTCTTT. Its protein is CASSPLTGTLEAFF.

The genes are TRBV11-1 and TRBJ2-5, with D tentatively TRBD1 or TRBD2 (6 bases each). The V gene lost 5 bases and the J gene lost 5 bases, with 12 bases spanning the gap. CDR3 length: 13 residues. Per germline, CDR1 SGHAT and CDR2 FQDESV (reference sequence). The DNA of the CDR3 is TGTGCCAGCAGCAACCCGGGGGCGGAGACCCAGTACTTC. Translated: CASSNPGAETQYF. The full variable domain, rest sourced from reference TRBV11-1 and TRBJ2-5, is EAEVAQSPRYKITEKSQAVAFWCDPISGHATLYWYRQILGQGPELLVQFQDESVVDDSQLPKDRFSAERLKGVDSTLKIQPAELGDSAMYLCASSNPGAETQYFGPGTRLLVL.